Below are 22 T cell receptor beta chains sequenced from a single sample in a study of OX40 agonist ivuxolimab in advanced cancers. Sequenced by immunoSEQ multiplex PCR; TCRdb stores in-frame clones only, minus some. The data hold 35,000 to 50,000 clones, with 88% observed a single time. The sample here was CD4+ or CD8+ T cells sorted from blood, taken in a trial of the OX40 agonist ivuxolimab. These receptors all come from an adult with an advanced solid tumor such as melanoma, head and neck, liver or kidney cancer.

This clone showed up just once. CDR3 sequence reads: CASSVFGGAGTDTQYF. The CDR3 DNA reads TGTGCCAGCAGCGTATTCGGGGGGGCGGGCACAGATACGCAGTATTTT. The chain has TRBV9 and TRBJ2-3, with 8 nucleotides matching TRBD2. This CDR3 comprises 16 residues. The germline V gene encodes CDR1 SGDLS and CDR2 YYNGEE. The J segment lost 1 base and the V segment lost 1 base, leaving 5 bases of the junction unmatched.

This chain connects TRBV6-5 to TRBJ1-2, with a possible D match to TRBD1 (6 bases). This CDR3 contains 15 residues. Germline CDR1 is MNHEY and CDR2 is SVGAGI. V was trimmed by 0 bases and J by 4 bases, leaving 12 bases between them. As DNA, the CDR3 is TGTGCCAGCAGTTACTCGCGGACAGACCCCTATGGCTACACCTTC. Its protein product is CASSYSRTDPYGYTF.

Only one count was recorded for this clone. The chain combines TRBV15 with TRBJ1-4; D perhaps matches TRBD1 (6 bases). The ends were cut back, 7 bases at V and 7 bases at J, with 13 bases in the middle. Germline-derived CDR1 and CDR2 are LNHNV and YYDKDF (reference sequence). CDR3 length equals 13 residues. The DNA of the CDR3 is TGTGCCACCAATGAGGGGGAATTTGAAAAACTGTTTTTT. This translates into CATNEGEFEKLFF.

The CDR3 protein is CASSPHPETGGPSYEQYV. The CDR3 DNA reads as TGTGCCAGCAGCCCACACCCGGAGACAGGGGGCCCCTCCTACGAGCAGTACGTC. V and J are TRBV11-2 and TRBJ2-7; the match to TRBD1 covers 10 bases. With 5 bases clipped from V and 0 bases from J, the junction kept 13 bases outside the gene matches. The CDR3 runs 18 residues. CDR1 is SGHAT and CDR2 is FQNNGV in the germline V gene.

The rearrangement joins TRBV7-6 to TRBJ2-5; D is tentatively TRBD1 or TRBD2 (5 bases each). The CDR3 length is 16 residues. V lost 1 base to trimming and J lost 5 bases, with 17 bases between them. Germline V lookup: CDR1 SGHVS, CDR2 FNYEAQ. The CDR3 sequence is CASSLEPGVGVETQYF. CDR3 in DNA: TGTGCCAGCAGCTTAGAGCCCGGCGTGGGGGTCGAGACCCAGTACTTC.

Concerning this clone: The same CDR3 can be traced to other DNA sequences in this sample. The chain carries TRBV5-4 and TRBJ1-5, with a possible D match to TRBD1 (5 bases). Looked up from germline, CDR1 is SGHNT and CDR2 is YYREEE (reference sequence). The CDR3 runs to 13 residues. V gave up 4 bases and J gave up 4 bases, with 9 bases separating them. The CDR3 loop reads CASSLDTNQPQHF. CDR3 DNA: TGTGCCAGCAGCCTGGACACGAATCAGCCCCAGCATTTT.

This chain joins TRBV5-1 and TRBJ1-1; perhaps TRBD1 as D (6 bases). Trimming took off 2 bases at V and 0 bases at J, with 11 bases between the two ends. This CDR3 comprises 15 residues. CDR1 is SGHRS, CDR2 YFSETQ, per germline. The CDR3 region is CASSLRDTLNTEAFF. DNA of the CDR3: TGCGCCAGCAGCTTACGGGACACCCTGAACACTGAAGCTTTCTTT.

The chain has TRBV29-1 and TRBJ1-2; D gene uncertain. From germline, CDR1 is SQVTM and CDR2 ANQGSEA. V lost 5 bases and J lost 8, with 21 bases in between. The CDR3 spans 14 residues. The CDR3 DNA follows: TGCAGCGTTTTACCCCTCGGAATACGTCTCGGCTACACCTTC. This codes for CSVLPLGIRLGYTF.

The DNA for the CDR3 is TGTGCCAGCAGCCCGAGGCCATTCACAGATACGCAGTATTTT. This gives the protein CASSPRPFTDTQYF. This sequence joins TRBV9 and TRBJ2-3; D unclear. This CDR3 has 14 amino acids. Germline CDR1 is SGDLS and CDR2 is YYNGEE. The germline V and J ends were trimmed by 4 bases and 2 bases, with 11 bases remaining between them.

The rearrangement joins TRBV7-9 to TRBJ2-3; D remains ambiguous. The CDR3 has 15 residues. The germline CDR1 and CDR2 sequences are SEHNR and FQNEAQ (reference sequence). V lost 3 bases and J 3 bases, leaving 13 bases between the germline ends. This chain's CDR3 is CASSFDAGLTDTQYF. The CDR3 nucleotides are TGTGCCAGCAGCTTCGATGCAGGATTAACAGATACGCAGTATTTT. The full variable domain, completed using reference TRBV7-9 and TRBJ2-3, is DTGVSQNPRHKITKRGQNVTFRCDPISEHNRLYWYRQTLGQGPEFLTYFQNEAQLEKSRLLSDRFSAERPKGSFSTLEIQRTEQGDSAMYLCASSFDAGLTDTQYFGPGTRLTVL.

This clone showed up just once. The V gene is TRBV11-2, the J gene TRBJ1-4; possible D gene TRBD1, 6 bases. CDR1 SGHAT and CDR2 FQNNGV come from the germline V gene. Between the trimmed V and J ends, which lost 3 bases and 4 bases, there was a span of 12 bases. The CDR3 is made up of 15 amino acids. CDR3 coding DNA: TGTGCCAGCAGCTTTTTGCCAGGGGTTAATGAAAAACTGTTTTTT. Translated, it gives CASSFLPGVNEKLFF.

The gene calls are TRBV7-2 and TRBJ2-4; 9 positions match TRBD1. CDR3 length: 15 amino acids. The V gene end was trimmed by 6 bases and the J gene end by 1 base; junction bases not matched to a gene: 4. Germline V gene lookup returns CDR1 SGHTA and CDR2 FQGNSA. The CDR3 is CASSPQGAAKNIQYF. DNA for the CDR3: TGTGCCAGCAGTCCACAGGGGGCGGCCAAAAACATTCAGTACTTC.

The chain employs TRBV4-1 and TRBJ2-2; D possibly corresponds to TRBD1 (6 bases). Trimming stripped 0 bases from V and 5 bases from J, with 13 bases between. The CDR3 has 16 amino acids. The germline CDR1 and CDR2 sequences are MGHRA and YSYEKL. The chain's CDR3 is CASSQEGALVTGELFF. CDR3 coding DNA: TGCGCCAGCAGCCAAGAGGGGGCACTAGTAACCGGGGAGCTGTTTTTT.

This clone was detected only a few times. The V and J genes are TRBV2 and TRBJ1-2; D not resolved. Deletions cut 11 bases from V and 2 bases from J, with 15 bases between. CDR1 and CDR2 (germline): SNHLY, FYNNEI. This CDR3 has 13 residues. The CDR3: CAAGSVLNYGYTF. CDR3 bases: TGTGCCGCGGGTAGCGTTCTCAACTATGGCTACACCTTC.

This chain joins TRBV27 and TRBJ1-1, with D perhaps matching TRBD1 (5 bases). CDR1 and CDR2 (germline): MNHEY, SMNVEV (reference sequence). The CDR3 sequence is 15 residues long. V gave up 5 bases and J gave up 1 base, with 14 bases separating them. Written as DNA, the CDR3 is TGTGCCAGCAGTGGATTGGGGGACGGGAACACTGAAGCTTTCTTT. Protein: CASSGLGDGNTEAFF.

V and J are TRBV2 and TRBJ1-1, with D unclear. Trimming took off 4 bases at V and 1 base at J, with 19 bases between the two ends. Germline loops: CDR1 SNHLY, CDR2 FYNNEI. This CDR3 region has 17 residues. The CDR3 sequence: CASSGSVEGEGNTEAFF. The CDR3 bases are TGTGCCAGCAGTGGATCCGTGGAGGGCGAGGGGAACACTGAAGCTTTCTTT.

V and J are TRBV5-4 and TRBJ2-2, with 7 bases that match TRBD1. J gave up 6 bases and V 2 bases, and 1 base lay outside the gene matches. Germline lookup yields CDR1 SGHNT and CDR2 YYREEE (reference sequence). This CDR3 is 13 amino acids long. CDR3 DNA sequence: TGTGCCAGCAGCTTAACAGGGGCCGGGGAGCTGTTTTTT. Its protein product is CASSLTGAGELFF. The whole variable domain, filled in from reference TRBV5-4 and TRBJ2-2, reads ETGVTQSPTHLIKTRGQQVTLRCSSQSGHNTVSWYQQALGQGPQFIFQYYREEENGRGNFPPRFSGLQFPNYSSELNVNALELDDSALYLCASSLTGAGELFFGEGSRLTVL.

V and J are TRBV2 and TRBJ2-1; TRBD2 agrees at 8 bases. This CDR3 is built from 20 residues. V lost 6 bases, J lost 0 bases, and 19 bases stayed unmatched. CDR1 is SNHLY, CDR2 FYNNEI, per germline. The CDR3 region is CASRREIGGGGLSSYNEQFF. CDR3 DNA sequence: TGTGCCAGCAGACGCGAAATCGGCGGCGGGGGGTTGAGCTCCTACAATGAGCAGTTCTTC. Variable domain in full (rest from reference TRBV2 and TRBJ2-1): EPEVTQTPSHQVTQMGQEVILRCVPISNHLYFYWYRQILGQKVEFLVSFYNNEISEKSEIFDDQFSVERPDGSNFTLKIRSTKLEDSAMYFCASRREIGGGGLSSYNEQFFGPGTRLTVL.

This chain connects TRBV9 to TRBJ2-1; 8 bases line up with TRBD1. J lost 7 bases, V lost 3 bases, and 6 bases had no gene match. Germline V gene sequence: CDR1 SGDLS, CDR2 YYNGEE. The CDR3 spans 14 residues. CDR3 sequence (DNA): TGTGCCAGCAGCGAACAGGGGGAAAGGAATGAGCAGTTCTTC. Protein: CASSEQGERNEQFF.

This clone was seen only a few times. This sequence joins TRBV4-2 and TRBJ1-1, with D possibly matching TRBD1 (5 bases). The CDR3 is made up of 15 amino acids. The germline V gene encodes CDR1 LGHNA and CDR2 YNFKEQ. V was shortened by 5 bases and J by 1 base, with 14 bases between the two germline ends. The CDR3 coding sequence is TGTGCCAGCAGCTTAAGGGCAGGGAGGAACACTGAAGCTTTCTTT. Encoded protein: CASSLRAGRNTEAFF.

CDR3 coding DNA: TGCGCCAGCAGCCAAGCAACAGGGTCAGATACGCAGTATTTT. It specifies CASSQATGSDTQYF. The V call is TRBV4-3, the J call TRBJ2-3; D is perhaps TRBD1 (6 bases). Germline V gene sequence: CDR1 LGHNA, CDR2 YSLEER. Trimming pared 1 base from V and 4 bases from J, leaving 9 bases between. The CDR3 extends over 14 amino acids.

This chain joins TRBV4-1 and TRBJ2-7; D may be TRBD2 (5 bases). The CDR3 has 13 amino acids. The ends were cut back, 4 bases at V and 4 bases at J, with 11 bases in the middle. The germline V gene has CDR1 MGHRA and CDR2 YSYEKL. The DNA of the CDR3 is TGCGCCAGCAGCCCCTTTCGAGGGTACGAGCAGTACTTC. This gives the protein CASSPFRGYEQYF.